This TCR beta chain was profiled in a study of control samples from healthy donors and cancer patients. Germline V gene data show CDR1 as MDHEN and CDR2 as SYDVKM. The germline V and J ends were trimmed by 2 bases and 1 base, with 5 bases remaining between them. The CDR3 loop spans 14 amino acids. TCRdb's copy holds only in-frame clones and misses some; the assay was immunoSEQ multiplex PCR. The sample lists roughly 220,000 clones, roughly 94% occurring once. This TCR derives from a man aged 45-65 years in good health. J is TRBJ2-2 and V is TRBV28; no firm D call. The specimen was blood. CDR3 nucleotides: TGTGCCAGCAGTTTAAGACAGAACACCGGGGAGCTGTTTTTT. It yields the protein CASSLRQNTGELFF.